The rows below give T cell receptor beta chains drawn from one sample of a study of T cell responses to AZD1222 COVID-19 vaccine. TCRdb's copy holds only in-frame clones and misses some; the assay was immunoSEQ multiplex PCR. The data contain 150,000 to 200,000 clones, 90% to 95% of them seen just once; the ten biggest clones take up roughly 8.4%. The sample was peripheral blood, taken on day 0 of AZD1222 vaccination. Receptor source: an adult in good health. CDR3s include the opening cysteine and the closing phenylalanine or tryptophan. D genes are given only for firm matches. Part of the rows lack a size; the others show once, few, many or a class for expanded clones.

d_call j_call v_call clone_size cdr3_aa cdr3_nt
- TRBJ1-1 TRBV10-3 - CAISEVQSMNTEAFF TGTGCCATCAGTGAAGTCCAATCCATGAACACTGAAGCTTTCTTT
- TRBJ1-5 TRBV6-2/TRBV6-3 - CASSWEYSNQPQHF TGTGCCAGCAGTTGGGAATATAGCAATCAGCCCCAGCATTTT
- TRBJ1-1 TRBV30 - CAWSKGGRPEAFF TGTGCCTGGAGTAAGGGGGGGCGACCTGAAGCTTTCTTT
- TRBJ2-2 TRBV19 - CASSFVMAGELFF TGTGCCAGTAGTTTTGTAATGGCCGGGGAGCTGTTTTTT
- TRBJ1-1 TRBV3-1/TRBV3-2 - CASSPKSNTEAFF TGTGCCAGCAGCCCGAAGTCCAACACTGAAGCTTTCTTT
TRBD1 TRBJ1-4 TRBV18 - CASSRTRGDEKLFF TGTGCCAGCTCACGCACCAGGGGGGACGAAAAACTGTTTTTT
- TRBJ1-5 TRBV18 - CASSPGRNNQPQHF TGTGCCAGCTCACCCGGGCGGAACAATCAGCCCCAGCATTTT
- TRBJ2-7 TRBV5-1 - CASSLRAPYEQYF TGCGCCAGCAGCTTGCGGGCCCCCTACGAGCAGTACTTC
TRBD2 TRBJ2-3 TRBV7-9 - CASSLQASGSDTQYF TGTGCCAGCAGCTTACAGGCTAGCGGGAGCGATACGCAGTATTTT
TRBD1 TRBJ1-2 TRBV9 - CASSVGIGTGGSHYGYTF TGTGCCAGCAGCGTTGGCATCGGGACAGGGGGATCTCACTATGGCTACACCTTC
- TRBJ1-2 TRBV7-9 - CASSLQTGHGYTF TGTGCCAGCAGCCTCCAAACAGGGCATGGCTACACCTTC
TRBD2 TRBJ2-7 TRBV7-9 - CASSGTGGSSYEQYF TGTGCCAGCAGTGGGACGGGAGGGAGCTCCTACGAGCAGTACTTC
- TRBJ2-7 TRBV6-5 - CASTRRARVDEQYF TGTGCCAGCACCAGGAGGGCTCGCGTCGACGAGCAGTACTTC
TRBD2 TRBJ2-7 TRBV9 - CASSGTSGRSYEQYF TGTGCCAGCAGTGGGACTAGCGGGAGGAGCTACGAGCAGTACTTC
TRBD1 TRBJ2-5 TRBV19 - CASSIDSGTGGGETQYF TGTGCCAGTAGTATAGATTCGGGAACAGGGGGAGGAGAGACCCAGTACTTC
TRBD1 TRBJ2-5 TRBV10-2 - CASVRDSWTQETQYF TGCGCCAGCGTCCGGGACAGTTGGACCCAAGAGACCCAGTACTTC
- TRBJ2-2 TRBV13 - CASRSEGGDDTGELFF TGTGCCAGCAGGTCGGAGGGGGGCGATGACACCGGGGAGCTGTTTTTT
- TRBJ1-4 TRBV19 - CASSMSRNGATNEKLFF TGTGCCAGTAGTATGTCGAGAAACGGAGCAACTAATGAAAAACTGTTTTTT
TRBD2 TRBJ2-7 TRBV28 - CASRRPGLGQYEQYF TGTGCCAGCAGGCGGCCGGGACTAGGGCAATACGAGCAGTACTTC
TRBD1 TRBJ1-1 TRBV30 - CAWGYGTVMNTEAFF TGTGCCTGGGGGTACGGGACAGTCATGAACACTGAAGCTTTCTTT
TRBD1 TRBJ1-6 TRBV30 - CAWTGTDNSPLHF TGTGCCTGGACCGGGACAGATAATTCACCCCTCCACTTT
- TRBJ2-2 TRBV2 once CASRTEANTGELFF TGTGCCAGCAGGACCGAGGCGAACACCGGGGAGCTGTTTTTT
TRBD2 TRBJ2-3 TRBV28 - CASGPSGSTDTQYF TGTGCCAGCGGCCCTAGCGGGAGCACAGATACGCAGTATTTT
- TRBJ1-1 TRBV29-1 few CSVGNGMNTEAFF TGCAGCGTTGGAAATGGCATGAACACTGAAGCTTTCTTT
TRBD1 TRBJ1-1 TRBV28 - CASRTGYMNTEAFF TGTGCCAGCAGGACAGGGTACATGAACACTGAAGCTTTCTTT
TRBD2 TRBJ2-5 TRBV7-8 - CASSPPGLEATQYF TGTGCCAGCAGCCCACCGGGACTAGAGGCAACCCAGTACTTC
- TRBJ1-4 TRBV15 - CATSSRRGSLNEKLFF TGTGCCACCAGCTCCCGCAGGGGCAGCCTTAATGAAAAACTGTTTTTT
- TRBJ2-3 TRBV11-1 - CASSLRTQSSTDTQYF TGTGCCAGCAGCTTAAGGACACAGTCCAGCACAGATACGCAGTATTTT
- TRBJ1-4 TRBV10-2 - CASSERRNEKLFF TGCGCCAGCAGTGAACGGAGAAATGAAAAACTGTTTTTT
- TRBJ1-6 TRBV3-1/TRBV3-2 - CASSQDQGTTPLHF TGTGCCAGCAGCCAAGATCAGGGCACGACACCCCTCCACTTT
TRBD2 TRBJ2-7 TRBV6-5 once CASSSPAGGRGEQYF TGTGCCAGCAGTTCCCCCGCGGGCGGGAGAGGCGAGCAGTACTTC